This T cell receptor (beta chain) was sequenced in a study of blood T cell repertoires in COVID-19. Study in general: Donors in the United States, Italy and Spain gave samples during acute or convalescent COVID-19. Nucleic acid was either cDNA or gDNA, and it came from T cells, B-cell-depleted T cells, or PBMCs.

In the original analysis: Counts of nucleated cells, estimated from reference gene primer amplification, were obtained. Measured with immunoSEQ multiplex PCR; TCRdb has only the in-frame clones, and not every one. That table gives V, J and clone size, and the DNA gave D and trimming. This table holds about 220,000 clones, about 90% found once. Germline V lookup: CDR1 MNHNY, CDR2 SVGAGI (reference sequence). After removal of 6 bases from V and 2 bases from J, the junction contained 9 bases not matched to a gene. The CDR3 spans 15 residues. The chain employs TRBV6-6 and TRBJ1-1; 7 bases align to TRBD1. Sequenced material: peripheral blood. The sequence was collected from a man between 35 and 55 years old with active or convalescent COVID-19. The DNA for the CDR3 is TGTGCCAGCAGCAGCCGACAGGGAACCAACACTGAAGCTTTCTTT. Its protein product is CASSSRQGTNTEAFF.